The 19 T cell receptor beta chains reported below all come from one sample, sequenced in a study of regulatory T cells in long-lasting Graves disease. The time point: newly diagnosed GD, antithyroid drugs for less than 3 months. Extracted RNA from PBMCs served as the source of the TCR library. Library construction for TCR beta used iRepertoire HTBI primers and Arm-PCR of CDR3 regions. TCRdb ran MiXCR on the multiplex PCR reads and lists one entry per CDR3 protein. This sample has under 450,000 distinct CDR3 sequences; approximately 10% occur once, and the top ten carry approximately 20%. The same specimen was also included in a second study, on T cells in Graves' hyperthyroidism and ophthalmopathy.

Material: peripheral blood mononuclear cells (PBMCs), obtained at new diagnosis, from a patient treated with antithyroid drugs. The receptors stem from a woman younger than 30 with Graves disease.

In this sample, this clonotype turned up a few times. The chain carries TRBV5-8 and TRBJ2-7; perhaps TRBD1 as D (5 bases). The CDR3 contains 13 residues. Trimming stripped 3 bases from V and 1 base from J, with 8 bases between. CDR1 and CDR2 from the germline V gene are SGHTS and YDEGEE. This chain's CDR3 is CASSSRQSYEQYV. In DNA, the CDR3 is TGTGCCAGCAGCTCTAGACAGTCCTACGAGCAGTACGTC.

As for this clonotype: A far larger clone is only one base removed, so a read error is likely. The chain couples TRBV28 to TRBJ2-1; 9 positions match TRBD1. This CDR3 region has 13 residues. The V gene's germline CDR1 is MDHEN and CDR2 SYDVKM. After removal of 7 bases from V and 10 bases from J, the junction contained 8 bases not matched to a gene. CDR3 protein: CASTGQGLYEQFF. DNA of the CDR3: TGTGCCAGCACGGGACAGGGCCTCTACGAGCAGTTCTTC.

This clonotype has a count of ten or more. This chain connects TRBV6-2 or TRBV6-3 to TRBJ1-1, with no clear D. Germline loops: CDR1 MNHEY, CDR2 SVGEGT. CDR3 length: 18 residues. The V end lost 0 bases, the J end lost 2 bases, and 19 bases lay between the germline ends. CDR3 sequence: CASSYSRRRIEKNTEAFF. The CDR3 DNA sequence: TGTGCCAGCAGTTACTCGCGGCGAAGGATAGAAAAAAACACTGAAGCTTTCTTT.

This clonotype was seen a handful of times. The chain couples TRBV19 to TRBJ1-1; D possibly corresponds to TRBD1 (5 bases). Trimming pared 2 bases from V and 1 base from J, leaving 8 bases between. The CDR3 has 14 residues. CDR1 and CDR2 from the germline V gene are LNHDA and SQIVND (reference sequence). CDR3 sequence reads: CASSIQGANTEAFF. The CDR3, as DNA: TGTGCCAGTAGTATACAGGGAGCGAACACTGAAGCTTTCTTT.

This clonotype has a count of ten or more. The V gene is TRBV7-2, the J gene TRBJ1-4, with 7 bases fitting TRBD1. J lost 2 bases, V lost 2 bases, and 2 bases had no gene match. The CDR3 runs 15 residues. In germline, CDR1 is SGHTA, CDR2 FQGNSA. This CDR3 reads CASSLRGLTNEKLFF. DNA of the CDR3: TGTGCCAGCAGCTTAAGGGGGCTGACTAATGAAAAACTGTTTTTT.

This clonotype showed up many times. The gene calls are TRBV7-2 and TRBJ2-7; a weak D match, TRBD1 (5 bases). CDR1 is SGHTA, CDR2 FQGNSA, per germline. V gave up 2 bases and J gave up 6 bases, with 8 bases separating them. The CDR3 contains 12 residues. This CDR3 reads CASSLWGSEQYF. The CDR3 bases are TGTGCCAGCAGCTTATGGGGCTCCGAGCAGTACTTC. Full variable domain (missing parts from reference TRBV7-2 and TRBJ2-7): GAGVSQSPSNKVTEKGKDVELRCDPISGHTALYWYRQSLGQGLEFLIYFQGNSAPDKSGLPSDRFSAERTGGSVSTLTIQRTQQEDSAVYLCASSLWGSEQYFGPGTRLTVT.

This clonotype was counted ten times or more. The chain uses TRBV4-1 and TRBJ2-1; TRBD2 agrees at 9 bases. V lost 6 bases to trimming and J lost 8 bases; unmatched junction nucleotides: 5. Germline V CDR1 and CDR2: MGHRA, YSYEKL. CDR3 length: 13 residues. CDR3 DNA: TGCGCCAGCAGGGGGACTAGCTTGCATGAGCAGTTCTTC. This encodes CASRGTSLHEQFF.

This clonotype turned up a few times. The chain recombines TRBV4-3 with TRBJ2-5; TRBD2 matches at 16 bases. V gave up 0 bases and J gave up 4 bases; unmatched junction bases: 11. The CDR3 is made up of 20 amino acids. Germline CDR1 LGHNA, CDR2 YSLEER. The CDR3 loop reads CASSQDNPGTSGRAGETQYF. The CDR3 DNA is TGCGCCAGCAGCCAAGATAACCCGGGGACTAGCGGGAGGGCCGGAGAGACCCAGTACTTC.

This clonotype was found many times. The chain employs TRBV20-1 and TRBJ1-1, with D perhaps TRBD1 (6 bases). CDR1 is DFQATT and CDR2 is SNEGSKA in the germline V gene (reference sequence). The CDR3 is 12 amino acids. The germline V and J ends were trimmed by 2 bases and 3 bases, with 7 bases remaining between them. The CDR3 region has the DNA TGCAGTGCTAGACAGGGGTACACTGAAGCTTTCTTT. It specifies CSARQGYTEAFF.

Many counts were recorded for this clonotype. The chain links TRBV12-5 to TRBJ1-5; D not resolved. The CDR3 spans 13 residues. V dropped 7 bases and J dropped 0 bases, with 7 bases sitting between them. Germline lookup yields CDR1 LGHNT and CDR2 FRNRAP. CDR3 sequence (DNA): TGTGCTAGTGTAAGGGATAGCAATCAGCCCCAGCATTTT. Encoded protein: CASVRDSNQPQHF.

There are many counts of this clonotype. The chain is built from TRBV28 and TRBJ1-5; D possibly corresponds to TRBD1 (6 bases). The CDR3 extends over 15 amino acids. The V end was cut by 6 bases, the J end by 2 bases, with 14 bases between. In germline, CDR1 is MDHEN, CDR2 SYDVKM. CDR3 amino acids: CASRLRGHGNQPQHF. CDR3 bases: TGTGCCAGCAGACTCAGGGGCCATGGCAATCAGCCCCAGCATTTT.

This clonotype has a handful of counts. V usage is TRBV7-2 and J usage is TRBJ2-4; 7 bases map to TRBD2. This CDR3 comprises 15 residues. Unmatched junction bases numbered 12, after V lost 4 bases and J lost 9 bases. CDR1 is SGHTA, CDR2 FQGNSA, per germline. CDR3 in DNA: TGTGCCAGCAGCTCCCCCCGGGAGGTCCACGGCATTCAGTACTTC. Translation gives CASSSPREVHGIQYF.

This clonotype came up many times. The chain links TRBV7-9 to TRBJ2-5; 10 nucleotides align to TRBD1. This CDR3 is built from 15 residues. Germline CDR1 reads SEHNR; CDR2 reads FQNEAQ (reference sequence). The V gene end was trimmed by 3 bases and the J gene end by 9 bases; junction bases not matched to a gene: 10. This CDR3 is CASSFEQGQGMSQYF. The CDR3 coding sequence is TGTGCCAGCAGCTTCGAGCAGGGACAGGGGATGTCCCAGTACTTC.

The gene calls are TRBV7-9 and TRBJ2-1; the match to TRBD1 covers 7 bases. Germline loops: CDR1 SEHNR, CDR2 FQNEAQ (reference sequence). J lost 2 bases, V lost 5 bases, and 12 bases had no gene match. The CDR3 has 17 amino acids. CDR3: CASSLLGRGLTYNEQFF. Here the CDR3 DNA reads TGTGCCAGCAGCCTGTTGGGAAGGGGGCTTACCTACAATGAGCAGTTCTTC.

This clonotype was seen repeatedly, ten times or more. The V and J genes are TRBV28 and TRBJ2-5; no clear D. Trimming took off 1 base at V and 4 bases at J, with 7 bases between the two ends. Germline V CDR1 and CDR2: MDHEN, SYDVKM. CDR3 size: 13 residues. CDR3 coding DNA: TGTGCCAGCAGTTTATCTCCGCGAGAGACCCAGTACTTC. It is translated as CASSLSPRETQYF.

This clonotype was recorded at least ten times. The V gene is TRBV29-1, the J gene TRBJ1-2, with 7 bases identical to TRBD1. The CDR3 is made up of 13 amino acids. Trimming removed 7 bases from V and 0 bases from J; junction bases left unmatched: 5. CDR1 is SQVTM, CDR2 ANQGSEA, per germline. CDR3 sequence (DNA): TGCAGCGCCGGGACAGAGGCTAACTATGGCTACACCTTC. Amino acid sequence: CSAGTEANYGYTF.

This clonotype was found a few times. The J gene is TRBJ1-1, the V gene TRBV14, with D perhaps matching TRBD1 (5 bases). The CDR3 length is 14 residues. Trimming stripped 4 bases from V and 3 bases from J, with 12 bases between. Germline CDR1 reads SGHDN; CDR2 reads FVKESK. CDR3 bases: TGTGCCAGCAGCCTGATTGGGGGGGACACTGAAGCTTTCTTT. Translated: CASSLIGGDTEAFF. The whole variable domain, remainder taken from reference TRBV14 and TRBJ1-1, is EAGVTQFPSHSVIEKGQTVTLRCDPISGHDNLYWYRRVMGKEIKFLLHFVKESKQDESGMPNNRFLAERTGGTYSTLKVQPAELEDSGVYFCASSLIGGDTEAFFGQGTRLTVV.

This clonotype showed up many times. J is TRBJ2-7 and V is TRBV9, with 9 positions matching TRBD2. Per the germline V gene, CDR1 is SGDLS and CDR2 is YYNGEE. V shed 6 bases, J shed 2 bases, and the junction held 12 bases outside the gene matches. The CDR3 extends over 16 amino acids. CDR3 sequence (DNA): TGTGCCAGCACCTCTGGGAGAGCGGGAGGAACCTACGAGCAGTACTTC. It translates to CASTSGRAGGTYEQYF.

This clonotype was counted at least ten times. The chain carries TRBV7-3 and TRBJ2-7; no reliable D call. In germline, CDR1 is SGHTA, CDR2 FQGTGA. The CDR3 length is 16 residues. Between the trimmed V and J ends, which lost 3 bases and 2 bases, there was a span of 17 bases. The CDR3 coding sequence is TGTGCCAGCAGCTTCCCCGGATCTACAGAAACCTACGAGCAGTACTTC. Translation: CASSFPGSTETYEQYF.